Detailed here is one T cell receptor beta chain. The antigen remains undetermined. This record comes from a study of Ad26.COV2.S vaccination and SARS-CoV-2 variants. General study points: Overall T cell responses may have been underestimated by the analyses of TCR breadth and depth.

As for treatment: 19 received Ad26.COV2.S at low or high dose, single or two shots; roughly five received placebo; per-sample allocation not given. The samples date from day 63 after the first vaccine or placebo injection. The germline CDR1 and CDR2 sequences are SGHRS and YFSETQ. This CDR3 region has 14 residues. The V end lost 3 bases, the J end lost 7 bases, and 13 bases lay between the germline ends. Sequencing used immunoSEQ multiplex PCR; TCRdb keeps in-frame clones, though not all of them. The sample lists 200,000 to 250,000 clones, approximately 88% occurring once. V gene TRBV5-1 combines with J gene TRBJ1-4; D possibly corresponds to TRBD1 (5 bases). The source is a person between 18 and 65 years old who received the Ad26.COV2.S COVID-19 vaccine or a placebo. The starting material was peripheral blood, obtained in a trial of Ad26.COV2.S vaccine versus placebo. CDR3: CASSWFHQGEKLFF. The DNA of the CDR3 is TGCGCCAGCAGCTGGTTCCACCAGGGTGAAAAACTGTTTTTT.